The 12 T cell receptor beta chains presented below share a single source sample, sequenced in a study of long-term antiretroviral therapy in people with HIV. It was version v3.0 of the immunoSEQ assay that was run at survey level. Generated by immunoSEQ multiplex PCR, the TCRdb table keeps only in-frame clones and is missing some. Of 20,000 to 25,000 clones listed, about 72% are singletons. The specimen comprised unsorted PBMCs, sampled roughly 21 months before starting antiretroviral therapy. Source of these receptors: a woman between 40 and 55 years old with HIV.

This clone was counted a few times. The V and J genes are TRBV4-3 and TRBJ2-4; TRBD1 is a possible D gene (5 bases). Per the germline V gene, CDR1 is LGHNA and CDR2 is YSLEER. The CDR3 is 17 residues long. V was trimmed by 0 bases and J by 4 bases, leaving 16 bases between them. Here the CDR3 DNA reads TGCGCCAGCAGCCAAGATCTGGGAAAACAGGTGAAAAACATTCAGTACTTC. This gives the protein CASSQDLGKQVKNIQYF.

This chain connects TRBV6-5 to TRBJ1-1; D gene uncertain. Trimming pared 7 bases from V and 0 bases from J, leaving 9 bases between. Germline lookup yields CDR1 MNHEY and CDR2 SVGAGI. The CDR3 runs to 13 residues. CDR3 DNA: TGTGCCAGCATGAACAGTATGAACACTGAAGCTTTCTTT. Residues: CASMNSMNTEAFF.

CDR3 nucleotide sequence: TGTGCCAGCAGGCAATCCGGGGAGCTGTTTTTT. This sequence encodes CASRQSGELFF. The rearrangement links TRBV7-9 to TRBJ2-2, with D unclear. V was trimmed by 6 bases and J by 6 bases, leaving 5 bases between them. The germline V gene encodes CDR1 SEHNR and CDR2 FQNEAQ (reference sequence). This CDR3 region has 11 residues.

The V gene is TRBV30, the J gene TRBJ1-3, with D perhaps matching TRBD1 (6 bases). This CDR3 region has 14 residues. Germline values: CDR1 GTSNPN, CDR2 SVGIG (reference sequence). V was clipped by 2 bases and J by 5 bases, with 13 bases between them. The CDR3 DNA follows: TGTGCCTGGAGTACGATAGGACAGCGAAACACCATATATTTT. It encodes CAWSTIGQRNTIYF.

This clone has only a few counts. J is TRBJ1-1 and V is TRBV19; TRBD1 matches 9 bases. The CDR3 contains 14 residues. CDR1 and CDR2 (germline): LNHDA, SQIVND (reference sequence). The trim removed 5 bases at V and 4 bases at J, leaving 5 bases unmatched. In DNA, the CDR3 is TGTGCCAGTAGTGTAACAGGGGGCGGCACTGAAGCTTTCTTT. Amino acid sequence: CASSVTGGGTEAFF. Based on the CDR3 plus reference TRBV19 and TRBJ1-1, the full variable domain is DGGITQSPKYLFRKEGQNVTLSCEQNLNHDAMYWYRQDPGQGLRLIYYSQIVNDFQKGDIAEGYSVSREKKESFPLTVTSAQKNPTAFYLCASSVTGGGTEAFFGQGTRLTVV.

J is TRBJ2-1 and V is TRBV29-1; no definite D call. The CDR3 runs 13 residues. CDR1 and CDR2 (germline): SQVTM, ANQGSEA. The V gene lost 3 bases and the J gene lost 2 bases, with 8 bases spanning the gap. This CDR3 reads CSVEKTAYNEQFF. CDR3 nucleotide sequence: TGCAGCGTTGAGAAGACTGCCTACAATGAGCAGTTCTTC.

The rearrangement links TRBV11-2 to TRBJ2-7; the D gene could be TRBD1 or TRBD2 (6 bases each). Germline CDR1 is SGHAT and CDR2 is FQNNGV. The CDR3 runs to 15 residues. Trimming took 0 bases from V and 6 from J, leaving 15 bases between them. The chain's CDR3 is CASSLDPQGLGEQYF. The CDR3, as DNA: TGTGCCAGCAGCTTAGATCCACAGGGACTTGGCGAGCAGTACTTC.

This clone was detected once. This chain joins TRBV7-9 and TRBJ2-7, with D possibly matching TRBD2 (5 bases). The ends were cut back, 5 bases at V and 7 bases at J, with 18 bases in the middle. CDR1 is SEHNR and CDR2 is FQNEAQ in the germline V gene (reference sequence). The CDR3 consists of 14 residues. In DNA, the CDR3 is TGTGCCAGCAGCCCTGGACTGGACTCGGGGGAGCAGTACTTC. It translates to CASSPGLDSGEQYF.

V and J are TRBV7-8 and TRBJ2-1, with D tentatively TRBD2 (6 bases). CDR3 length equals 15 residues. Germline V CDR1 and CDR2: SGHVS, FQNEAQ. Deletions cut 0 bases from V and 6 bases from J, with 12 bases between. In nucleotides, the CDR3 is TGTGCCAGCAGCTTAGCGGGAGCGGGCAGCAATGAGCAGTTCTTC. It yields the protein CASSLAGAGSNEQFF.

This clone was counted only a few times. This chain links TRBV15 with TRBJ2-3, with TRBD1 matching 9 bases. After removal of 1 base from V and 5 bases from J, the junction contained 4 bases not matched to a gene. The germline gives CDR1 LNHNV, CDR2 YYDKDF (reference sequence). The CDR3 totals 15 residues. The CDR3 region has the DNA TGTGCCACCAGCAGAGTTGGGACAGGGAAAGATACGCAGTATTTT. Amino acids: CATSRVGTGKDTQYF.

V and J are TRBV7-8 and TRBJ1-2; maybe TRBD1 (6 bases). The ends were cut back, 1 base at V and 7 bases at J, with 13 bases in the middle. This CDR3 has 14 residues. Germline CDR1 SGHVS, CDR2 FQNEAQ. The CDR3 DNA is TGTGCCAGCAGCTTAGGTTTGGGGGCGCTTGGCTACACCTTC. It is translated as CASSLGLGALGYTF.

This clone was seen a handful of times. The CDR3 region is CASSAVGAGIETQYF. The CDR3 DNA sequence: TGTGCCAGCAGCGCAGTGGGAGCGGGAATAGAGACCCAGTACTTC. This chain links TRBV9 with TRBJ2-5; 7 positions agree with TRBD2. Germline-derived CDR1 and CDR2 are SGDLS and YYNGEE. The ends lost 3 bases at V and 4 bases at J; junction bases unmatched: 9. The CDR3 contains 15 residues.